These 30 T cell receptor beta chains came from one sample sequenced in a study of blood T cell repertoires in COVID-19. Clones were read by immunoSEQ multiplex PCR, and TCRdb kept only the in-frame ones, dropping some. This sample has under 15,000 clones, with 70% to 75% found just once. The sample consisted of peripheral blood. All receptors come from a man aged 60 to 69 with COVID-19, enrolled during active disease.

This chain joins TRBV15 and TRBJ2-3; 9 bases fit TRBD1. Germline trimming cut 1 base from V and 1 base from J; bases unmatched to any gene: 3. The length of the CDR3 is 16 residues. From germline, CDR1 is LNHNV and CDR2 YYDKDF (reference sequence). This CDR3 reads CATSRGQGEGTDTQYF. CDR3 coding DNA: TGTGCCACCAGCAGAGGACAGGGGGAGGGCACAGATACGCAGTATTTT.

This chain links TRBV6-5 with TRBJ1-2; no definite D call. Germline-derived CDR1 and CDR2 are MNHEY and SVGAGI. Trimming stripped 4 bases from V and 4 bases from J, with 10 bases between. The CDR3 consists of 13 residues. The CDR3 nucleotides read TGTGCCAGCAGTTCAACTCGGGGCTATGGCTACACCTTC. Translation gives CASSSTRGYGYTF.

The CDR3 protein is CASSPRDRGNNEQFF. For the CDR3, the DNA is TGTGCCAGCAGCCCTCGGGACAGGGGAAACAATGAGCAGTTCTTC. The chain couples TRBV7-9 to TRBJ2-1, with 10 bases that match TRBD1. J gave up 5 bases and V 5 bases, and 6 bases lay outside the gene matches. This CDR3 has 15 amino acids. Per the germline V gene, CDR1 is SEHNR and CDR2 is FQNEAQ (reference sequence).

CDR3 nucleotide sequence: TGTGCCACCGCGGGACTAGCGGGGTCCCATCCCTACGAGCAGTACTTC. This translates into CATAGLAGSHPYEQYF. The J gene is TRBJ2-7, the V gene TRBV27; 13 bases match TRBD2. The CDR3 is 16 residues long. Germline-derived CDR1 and CDR2 are MNHEY and SMNVEV (reference sequence). The trim removed 10 bases at V and 2 bases at J, leaving 11 bases unmatched.

CDR3 sequence (DNA): TGCAGCGTCGGGACAGGGAGCCCTATGGGCTACACCTTC. This sequence encodes CSVGTGSPMGYTF. The V and J genes are TRBV29-1 and TRBJ1-2; the match to TRBD1 covers 9 bases. The V gene's germline CDR1 is SQVTM and CDR2 ANQGSEA. V lost 6 bases, J lost 8 bases, and 10 bases stayed unmatched. This CDR3 has 13 residues.

The chain combines TRBV4-3 with TRBJ2-2, with D unresolved. The CDR3 runs 13 residues. Trimming pared 0 bases from V and 6 bases from J, leaving 5 bases between. In germline, CDR1 is LGHNA, CDR2 YSLEER. The CDR3 bases are TGCGCCAGCAGCCAAGATCAATCCGGGGAGCTGTTTTTT. Amino acids: CASSQDQSGELFF.

The V call is TRBV2, the J call TRBJ2-1; 7 bases match TRBD1. This CDR3 is built from 16 residues. The germline CDR1 and CDR2 sequences are SNHLY and FYNNEI. V lost 5 bases to trimming and J lost 3 bases; unmatched junction nucleotides: 10. CDR3 in DNA: TGTGCCAGCAGTAAACAGGGGAATGGCTTCTACAATGAGCAGTTCTTC. It yields the protein CASSKQGNGFYNEQFF.

The rearrangement links TRBV9 to TRBJ1-2, with 9 bases aligning to TRBD1. J lost 3 bases, V lost 2 bases, and 5 bases had no gene match. The CDR3 spans 15 residues. Germline values: CDR1 SGDLS, CDR2 YYNGEE. The CDR3 DNA follows: TGTGCCAGCAGCGTCCCGACAGGGGGTTACTATGGCTACACCTTC. Translation: CASSVPTGGYYGYTF.

This sequence joins TRBV11-2 and TRBJ2-5; D is possibly TRBD2 (5 bases). The CDR3 runs 14 residues. Per germline, CDR1 SGHAT and CDR2 FQNNGV. The V and J ends lost 5 bases and 4 bases respectively, with 14 bases between them. CDR3 DNA sequence: TGTGCCAGCAGCCAGAGGGCCCTTGGAGAGACCCAGTACTTC. It translates to CASSQRALGETQYF.

The chain recombines TRBV28 with TRBJ1-5; 8 positions agree with TRBD1. The germline V gene encodes CDR1 MDHEN and CDR2 SYDVKM. The V and J ends lost 6 bases and 0 bases, in that order; junction bases with no gene match: 13. The CDR3 covers 18 residues. In nucleotides, the CDR3 is TGTGCCAGCAGCTGTCAACAGGGGGGTGTTGGTAGCAATCAGCCCCAGCATTTT. It specifies CASSCQQGGVGSNQPQHF.

The chain carries TRBV5-4 and TRBJ2-7, with 8 positions matching TRBD1. The CDR3 covers 14 residues. CDR1 and CDR2 (germline): SGHNT, YYREEE (reference sequence). The V and J ends lost 3 bases and 4 bases, in that order; junction bases with no gene match: 6. CDR3 amino acids: CASSWDRKWYEQYF. The CDR3 bases are TGTGCCAGCAGCTGGGACAGGAAGTGGTACGAGCAGTACTTC.

This clone turned up a few times. V gene TRBV15 combines with J gene TRBJ2-3; TRBD2 matches at 7 bases. Germline V gives CDR1 LNHNV, CDR2 YYDKDF (reference sequence). V lost 2 bases and J lost 0; bases outside the gene matches: 8. The CDR3 is made up of 17 amino acids. As DNA, the CDR3 is TGTGCCACCAGCAGACCAAACGGCGGGGGAAGCACAGATACGCAGTATTTT. Protein product: CATSRPNGGGSTDTQYF. Variable domain in full (rest from reference TRBV15 and TRBJ2-3): DAMVIQNPRYQVTQFGKPVTLSCSQTLNHNVMYWYQQKSSQAPKLLFHYYDKDFNNEADTPDNFQSRRPNTSFCFLDIRSPGLGDTAMYLCATSRPNGGGSTDTQYFGPGTRLTVL.

V and J are TRBV10-3 and TRBJ1-1; the match to TRBD1 covers 11 bases. Per the germline V gene, CDR1 is ENHRY and CDR2 is SYGVKD. J was trimmed by 4 bases and V by 6 bases; bases with no gene match: 4. This CDR3 region has 14 residues. DNA for the CDR3: TGTGCCATCAGCGGGACAGGGGGGAGCACTGAAGCTTTCTTT. Translation gives CAISGTGGSTEAFF.

This clone was seen a few times. The rearrangement joins TRBV7-2 to TRBJ1-2; 11 bases agree with TRBD1. The junction had 16 bases not matched to a gene; V was cut back by 1 base and J by 6 bases. The CDR3 runs to 19 residues. The germline V gene has CDR1 SGHTA and CDR2 FQGNSA. DNA of the CDR3: TGTGCCAGCAGCTTAGTGGCACTCACTAGCAAGGACAGGGGGCATGGCTACACCTTC. Protein sequence: CASSLVALTSKDRGHGYTF.

This chain joins TRBV18 and TRBJ2-5; D possibly corresponds to TRBD2 (6 bases). There are 16 residues in the CDR3. The V gene lost 4 bases and the J gene lost 3 bases, with 18 bases spanning the gap. CDR1 and CDR2 from the germline V gene are KGHSH and LQKENI. This CDR3 is CASSLIGGGSEETQYF. In DNA, the CDR3 is TGTGCCAGCTCACTCATAGGTGGGGGGTCGGAAGAGACCCAGTACTTC.

The DNA of the CDR3 is TGCGCCAGCAGCTTGGGTGGAGCGGGGGCGGGAGAGACCCAGTACTTC. Its protein is CASSLGGAGAGETQYF. The rearrangement uses TRBV5-1 and TRBJ2-5; TRBD2 matches 8 bases. The V gene end was trimmed by 0 bases and the J gene end by 4 bases; junction bases not matched to a gene: 8. Germline assignment: CDR1 SGHRS and CDR2 YFSETQ. This CDR3 comprises 16 residues.

The chain has TRBV7-2 and TRBJ1-2, with TRBD1 as a possible D gene (5 bases). The CDR3 is made up of 12 amino acids. Germline V gene sequence: CDR1 SGHTA, CDR2 FQGNSA. V shed 5 bases and J shed 8 bases, with 12 bases lying between them. This CDR3 reads CASSTPGQGYTF. The CDR3 DNA reads as TGTGCCAGCAGCACCCCAGGGCAAGGCTACACCTTC.

The rearrangement links TRBV7-8 to TRBJ1-4; D ambiguous. With 5 bases removed from V and 10 bases from J, the gap between germline ends came to 20 bases. The CDR3 contains 15 residues. Germline V gene data show CDR1 as SGHVS and CDR2 as FQNEAQ. This CDR3 reads CASSLNMAEAGKLFF. CDR3 nucleotides: TGTGCCAGCAGCCTTAATATGGCCGAGGCCGGAAAACTGTTTTTT. The whole variable domain, remainder taken from reference TRBV7-8 and TRBJ1-4, is GAGVSQSPRYKVAKRGQDVALRCDPISGHVSLFWYQQALGQGPEFLTYFQNEAQLDKSGLPSDRFFAERPEGSVSTLKIQRTQQEDSAVYLCASSLNMAEAGKLFFGSGTQLSVL.

V usage is TRBV14 and J usage is TRBJ2-1; TRBD2 aligns across 12 bases. This CDR3 contains 20 residues. The trim removed 1 base at V and 4 bases at J, leaving 14 bases unmatched. Germline CDR1 is SGHDN and CDR2 is FVKESK. CDR3 bases: TGTGCCAGCAGCCAAGCTCCCGGACTAGCGGGGTCCTACCGATACAATGAGCAGTTCTTC. Translated, it gives CASSQAPGLAGSYRYNEQFF.

This clone was detected only a few times. The rearrangement links TRBV11-3 to TRBJ2-3, with 9 bases that match TRBD2. Germline V gene lookup returns CDR1 SGHNT and CDR2 YENEEA. The CDR3 is 18 residues long. V lost 0 bases to trimming and J lost 2 bases; unmatched junction nucleotides: 9. CDR3 protein: CASSLDGERGASTDTQYF. The CDR3 DNA is TGTGCCAGCAGCTTAGATGGGGAGCGGGGGGCCTCCACAGATACGCAGTATTTT.

The chain employs TRBV6-1 and TRBJ1-2; TRBD1 might be the D (6 bases). The V and J ends lost 2 bases and 3 bases respectively, with 19 bases between them. The CDR3 is 17 residues long. Germline V gene sequence: CDR1 MNHNS, CDR2 SASEGT. CDR3: CASSETGTWLRDYGYTF. For the CDR3, the DNA is TGTGCCAGCAGTGAAACTGGGACATGGCTAAGGGACTATGGCTACACCTTC.

The CDR3 loop is CASSPGTANYGYTF. DNA for the CDR3: TGTGCCAGCAGCCCCGGGACAGCTAACTATGGCTACACCTTC. V and J are TRBV6-2 or TRBV6-3 and TRBJ1-2; 7 nucleotides match TRBD1. Germline values: CDR1 MNHEY, CDR2 SVGEGT. The CDR3 covers 14 residues. V dropped 6 bases and J dropped 0; count of bases not matched to a gene: 4.

This clone was picked up a small number of times. The chain joins TRBV5-1 to TRBJ1-2; weak D call: TRBD1 (6 bases). Germline loops: CDR1 SGHRS, CDR2 YFSETQ. The CDR3 has 15 residues. V was pared by 4 bases and J by 4 bases, with 17 bases between. CDR3 in DNA: TGCGCCAGCAGCCCCGAGGGACAAAGAGTCTATGGCTACACCTTC. Translated, it gives CASSPEGQRVYGYTF. Looking up the rest from reference TRBV5-1 and TRBJ1-2 gives the full variable domain: KAGVTQTPRYLIKTRGQQVTLSCSPISGHRSVSWYQQTPGQGLQFLFEYFSETQRNKGNFPGRFSGRQFSNSRSEMNVSTLELGDSALYLCASSPEGQRVYGYTFGSGTRLTVV.

This clone turned up a few times. The gene calls are TRBV15 and TRBJ1-5; 7 nucleotides match TRBD1. Germline V gives CDR1 LNHNV, CDR2 YYDKDF (reference sequence). The junction had 12 bases not matched to a gene; V was cut back by 5 bases and J by 2 bases. The CDR3 runs to 17 residues. CDR3 sequence: CATSPQGYRGGNQPQHF. The CDR3 nucleotides read TGTGCCACCAGCCCTCAGGGGTACAGGGGAGGCAATCAGCCCCAGCATTTT.

The chain joins TRBV27 to TRBJ2-3, with TRBD1 matching 8 bases. The trim removed 7 bases at V and 1 base at J, leaving 7 bases unmatched. This CDR3 region has 15 residues. Germline assignment: CDR1 MNHEY and CDR2 SMNVEV (reference sequence). The CDR3 here is CASNQWTGRTDTQYF. In nucleotides, the CDR3 is TGTGCCAGCAACCAATGGACAGGGCGCACAGATACGCAGTATTTT.

The rearrangement joins TRBV6-4 to TRBJ2-6, with no clear D. V was cut by 5 bases and J by 1 base, with 12 bases left in between. The CDR3 length is 16 residues. CDR1 is MRHNA, CDR2 SNTAGT, per germline. The DNA of the CDR3 is TGTGCCAGCAGTAGAGAAACAGTTTCTGGGGCCAACGTCCTGACTTTC. This translates into CASSRETVSGANVLTF.

This chain uses TRBV7-6 with TRBJ2-1; 9 bases agree with TRBD2. CDR1 and CDR2 from the germline V gene are SGHVS and FNYEAQ. V was pared by 3 bases and J by 3 bases, with 12 bases of the junction left unmatched. The CDR3 is 18 residues long. The CDR3 nucleotides are TGTGCCAGCAGCTTCAATCCCCTACTAGCGGGCAGCTACAATGAGCAGTTCTTC. This sequence encodes CASSFNPLLAGSYNEQFF.

Points on this clone: Distinct nucleotide sequences in the sample also encode this CDR3. The chain joins TRBV3-1 (or the pseudogene TRBV3-2) to TRBJ2-5, with 7 bases lining up with TRBD2. V dropped 0 bases and J dropped 1; count of bases not matched to a gene: 17. This CDR3 contains 20 residues. The germline CDR1 and CDR2 sequences are LGHDT and YNNKEL (reference sequence). CDR3 DNA sequence: TGTGCCAGCAGCCAAGATAGTCCGGCGAGAGGTCCGGGGGGCCAAGAGACCCAGTACTTC. Amino acids: CASSQDSPARGPGGQETQYF.

V is TRBV6-4 and J is TRBJ2-1, with 11 bases identical to TRBD2. Per germline, CDR1 MRHNA and CDR2 SNTAGT. The CDR3 runs 20 residues. V lost 5 bases, J lost 2 bases, and 17 bases stayed unmatched. CDR3 nucleotides: TGTGCCAGCAGTTTACAGGGACAGGAACTAGCGGGAGCCCCCTACAATGAGCAGTTCTTC. Amino acid sequence: CASSLQGQELAGAPYNEQFF.

The V call is TRBV27, the J call TRBJ1-4; TRBD1 matches at 7 bases. The germline gives CDR1 MNHEY, CDR2 SMNVEV (reference sequence). The CDR3 runs to 13 residues. After removal of 3 bases from V and 8 bases from J, the junction contained 3 bases not matched to a gene. This chain's CDR3 is CASSFQGDEKLFF. The CDR3 DNA is TGTGCCAGCAGTTTCCAGGGGGACGAAAAACTGTTTTTT.